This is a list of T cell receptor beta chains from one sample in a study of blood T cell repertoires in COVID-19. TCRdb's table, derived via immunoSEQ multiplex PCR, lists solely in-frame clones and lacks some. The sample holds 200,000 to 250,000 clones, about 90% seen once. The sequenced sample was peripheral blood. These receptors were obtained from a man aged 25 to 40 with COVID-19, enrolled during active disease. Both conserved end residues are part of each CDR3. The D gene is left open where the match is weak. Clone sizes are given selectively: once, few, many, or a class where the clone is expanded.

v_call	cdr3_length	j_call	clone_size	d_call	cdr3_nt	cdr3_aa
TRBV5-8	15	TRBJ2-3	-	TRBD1	TGTGCCAGCAGCTTGGCGGACAGGGGCATCGATACGCAGTATTTT	CASSLADRGIDTQYF
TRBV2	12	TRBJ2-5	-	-	TGTGCCTCCGGCAGGGGCCGAGAGACCCAGTACTTC	CASGRGRETQYF
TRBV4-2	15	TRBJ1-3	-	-	TGTGCCAGCAGCCAGGGTCCAGGGACTGGAAACACCATATATTTT	CASSQGPGTGNTIYF
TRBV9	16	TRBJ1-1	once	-	TGTGCCAGCAGCGTAGGCCCCGCCGGGATCGGGACTGAAGCTTTCTTT	CASSVGPAGIGTEAFF
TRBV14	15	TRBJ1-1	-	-	TGTGCCAGCAGCCAACACAGCACCCCGGTCACTGAAGCTTTCTTT	CASSQHSTPVTEAFF
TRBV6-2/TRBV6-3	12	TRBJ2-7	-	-	TGTGCCAGCAGCAACGGGGTGAACGAGCAGCACTTC	CASSNGVNEQHF
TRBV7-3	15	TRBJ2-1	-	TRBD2	TGTGCCAGCAGCCCTTCTTGGGGGGGTTACAATGAGCAGTTCTTC	CASSPSWGGYNEQFF
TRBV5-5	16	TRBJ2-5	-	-	TGTGCCAGCAGCTTGGATCCAGGGACAACCCAAGAGACCCAGTACTTC	CASSLDPGTTQETQYF
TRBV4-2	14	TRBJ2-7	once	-	TGTGCCAGCAGCCAAGAGGGTAGAAGCGTGGAGCAGTACTTC	CASSQEGRSVEQYF
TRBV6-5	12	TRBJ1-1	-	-	TGTGCCAGCTCAAAGGGAGGCACTGAAGCTTTCTTT	CASSKGGTEAFF
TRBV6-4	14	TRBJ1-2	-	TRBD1	TGTGCCAGCAGTGCCGGGACAGGGGGCGAAGGCTACACCTTC	CASSAGTGGEGYTF
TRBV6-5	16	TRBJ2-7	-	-	TGTGCCAGCAGTTTAGGCGCGGGCCGAATCTCCTACGAGCAGTACTTC	CASSLGAGRISYEQYF
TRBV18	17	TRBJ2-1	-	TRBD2	TGTGCCAGCTCACCAAATCAGGGACTAGCGGGTGGCGGTGAGCAGTTCTTC	CASSPNQGLAGGGEQFF
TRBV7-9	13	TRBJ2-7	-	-	TGTGCCAGCAGCTTAGGTCAGAGGTACGAGCAGTACTTC	CASSLGQRYEQYF
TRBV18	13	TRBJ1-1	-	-	TGTGCCAGCTCACCCACGCAGGGCGAAGAAGCTTTCTTT	CASSPTQGEEAFF
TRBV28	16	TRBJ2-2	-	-	TGTGCCAGCGGGAGGAGTGGAGGGAGAGCGTCCGGGGAGCTGTTTTTT	CASGRSGGRASGELFF
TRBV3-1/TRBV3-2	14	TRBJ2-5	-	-	TGTGCCAGCACACCCTCGGAGACTAAAGAGACCCAGTACTTC	CASTPSETKETQYF
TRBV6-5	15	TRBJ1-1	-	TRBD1	TGTGCCAGCAGTTACTCCGGGACAGGGAACACTGAAGCTTTCTTT	CASSYSGTGNTEAFF
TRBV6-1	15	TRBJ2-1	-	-	TGTGCCAGCAGTGACAGGGATATCCCCTACAATGAGCAGTTCTTC	CASSDRDIPYNEQFF
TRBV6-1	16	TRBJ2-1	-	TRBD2	TGTGCCAGCAGTGATCAAACTAGCGGGACCTACAATGAGCAGTTCTTC	CASSDQTSGTYNEQFF
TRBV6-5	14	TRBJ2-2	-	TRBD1	TGTGCCAGCAGCCGGGACAGTAACACCGGGGAGCTGTTTTTT	CASSRDSNTGELFF
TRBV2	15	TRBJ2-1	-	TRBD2	TGTGCCAGCAGCGACGGACTAGCGCCATACAATGAGCAGTTCTTC	CASSDGLAPYNEQFF
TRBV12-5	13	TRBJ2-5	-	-	TGTGCTAGTGGTTCCTCAGGCAAAGAGACCCAGTACTTC	CASGSSGKETQYF
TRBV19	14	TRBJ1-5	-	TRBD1	TGTGCCAGTACCAGGGACAGTAACTATCAGCCCCAGCATTTT	CASTRDSNYQPQHF
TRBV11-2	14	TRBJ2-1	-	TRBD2	TGTGCCAGCAGCTTATTTGCGGGAGTGAAGGAGCAGTTCTTC	CASSLFAGVKEQFF
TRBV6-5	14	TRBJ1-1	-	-	TGTGCCAGCATTTCCAGGGATATGAACACTGAAGCTTTCTTT	CASISRDMNTEAFF
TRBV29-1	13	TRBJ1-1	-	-	TGCAGCGTTGAACGCGGGAGAGGAGTTGGGGCTTTCTTT	CSVERGRGVGAFF
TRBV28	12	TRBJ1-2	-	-	TGTGCCAGCAGGGGGGGGCCAGAGGGCTACACCTTC	CASRGGPEGYTF
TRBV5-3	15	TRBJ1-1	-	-	TGTGCCAGAAGCTCGACACAGTACGAGGGCACTGAAGCTTTCTTT	CARSSTQYEGTEAFF
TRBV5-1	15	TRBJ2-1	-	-	TGCGCCAGCAGCTTGGAAGCGGAACTGTACAATGAGCAGTTCTTC	CASSLEAELYNEQFF
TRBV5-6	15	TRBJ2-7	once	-	TGTGCCAGCAGCTTGGTCGCCGGGGTAACGGGTGAGCAGTACTTC	CASSLVAGVTGEQYF
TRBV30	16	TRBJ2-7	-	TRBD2	TGTGCCTGGAGTATGGGACTAGCGGGAGGGCCGGACGAGCAGTACTTC	CAWSMGLAGGPDEQYF
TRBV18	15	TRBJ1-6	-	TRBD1	TGTGCCAGCTCACTGGACAGGAGTCGGGGCTCACCCCTCCACTTT	CASSLDRSRGSPLHF
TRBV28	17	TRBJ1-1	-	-	TGTGCCAGCAGTTTCCGGGCGGGACGGCGGGTGAACACTGAAGCTTTCTTT	CASSFRAGRRVNTEAFF
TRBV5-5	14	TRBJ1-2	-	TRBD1	TGTGCCAGCAGCCAGCCGGGACAGGGAGGCGGCTACACCTTC	CASSQPGQGGGYTF
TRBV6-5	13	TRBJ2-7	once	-	TGTGCCAGCAGCCTAGTCTCTGGCTACGAGCAGTACTTC	CASSLVSGYEQYF
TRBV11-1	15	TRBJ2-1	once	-	TGTGCCAGCAGCTTAGGATTCGCCGGAGACAATGAGCAGTTCTTC	CASSLGFAGDNEQFF
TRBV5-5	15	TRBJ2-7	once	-	TGTGCCAGCAGCTCGCTTGGAGGGGCTTCCTACGAGCAGTACTTC	CASSSLGGASYEQYF
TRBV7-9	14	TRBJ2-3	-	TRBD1	TGTGCCAGCAGCTTGGGACAGTCTTCGGATACGCAGTATTTT	CASSLGQSSDTQYF
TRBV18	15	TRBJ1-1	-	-	TGTGCCAGCTCACCGCAGGGAGGGGAATACACTGAAGCTTTCTTT	CASSPQGGEYTEAFF
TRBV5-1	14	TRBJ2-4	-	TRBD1	TGCGCCAGCAGCTCTTCTGACAGGGATGGGATTCAGTACTTC	CASSSSDRDGIQYF
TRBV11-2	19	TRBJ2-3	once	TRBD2	TGTGCCAGCAGCACGGGACTAGCGGGAGAGCACTGGAGCACAGATACGCAGTATTTT	CASSTGLAGEHWSTDTQYF
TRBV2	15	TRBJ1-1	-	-	TGTGCCAGCACCCAACAGGGACCCATGAACACTGAAGCTTTCTTT	CASTQQGPMNTEAFF
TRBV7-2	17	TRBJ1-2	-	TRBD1	TGTGCCAGCAGCAAACCCCTGACAGGGTATGCTCCCTATGGCTACACCTTC	CASSKPLTGYAPYGYTF